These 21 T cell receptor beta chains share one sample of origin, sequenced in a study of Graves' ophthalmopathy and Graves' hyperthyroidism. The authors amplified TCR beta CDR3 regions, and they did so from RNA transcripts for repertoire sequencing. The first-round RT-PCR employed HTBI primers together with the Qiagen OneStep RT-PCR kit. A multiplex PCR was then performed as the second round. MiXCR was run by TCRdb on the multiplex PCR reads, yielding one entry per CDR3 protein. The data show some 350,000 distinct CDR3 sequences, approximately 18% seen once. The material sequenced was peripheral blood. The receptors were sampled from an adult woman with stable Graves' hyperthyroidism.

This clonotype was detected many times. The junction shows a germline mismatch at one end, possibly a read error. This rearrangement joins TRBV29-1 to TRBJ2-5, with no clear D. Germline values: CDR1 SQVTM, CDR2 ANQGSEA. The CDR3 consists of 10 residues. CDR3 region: CSVQEETQYF. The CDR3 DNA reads TGCAGCGTTCAAGAGGAGACCCAGTACTTC. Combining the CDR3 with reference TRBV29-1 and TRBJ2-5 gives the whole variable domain SAVISQKPSRDICQRGTSLTIQCQVDSQVTMMFWYRQQPGQSLTLIATANQGSEATYESGFVIDKFPISRPNLTFSTLTVSNMSPEDSSIYLCSVQEETQYFGPGTRLLVL.

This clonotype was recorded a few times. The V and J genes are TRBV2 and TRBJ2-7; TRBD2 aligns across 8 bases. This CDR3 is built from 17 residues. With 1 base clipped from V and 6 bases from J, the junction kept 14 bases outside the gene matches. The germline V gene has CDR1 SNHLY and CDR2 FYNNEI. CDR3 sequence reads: CASSEEAGSGIASEQYF. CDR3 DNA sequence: TGTGCCAGCAGTGAAGAGGCTGGTAGCGGGATTGCATCCGAGCAGTACTTC.

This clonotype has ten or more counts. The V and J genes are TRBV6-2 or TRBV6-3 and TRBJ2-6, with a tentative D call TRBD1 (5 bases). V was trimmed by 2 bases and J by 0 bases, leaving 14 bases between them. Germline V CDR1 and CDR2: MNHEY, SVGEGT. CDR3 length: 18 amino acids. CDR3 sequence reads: CASSYVQGRSSGANVLTF. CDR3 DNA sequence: TGTGCCAGCAGTTACGTTCAGGGTCGGAGCTCTGGGGCCAACGTCCTGACTTTC.

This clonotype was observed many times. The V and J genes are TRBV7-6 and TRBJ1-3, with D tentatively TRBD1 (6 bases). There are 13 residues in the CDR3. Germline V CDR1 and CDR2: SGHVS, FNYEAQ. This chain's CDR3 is CGWGPSSGNTIYF. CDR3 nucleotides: TGTGGCTGGGGGCCGAGCTCTGGAAACACCATATATTTT.

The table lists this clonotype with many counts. The DNA of the CDR3 is TGTGCCAGCAGCTTTTTCAGGGACAAATCCTACGAGCAGTACTTC. It specifies CASSFFRDKSYEQYF. This chain links TRBV7-9 with TRBJ2-7, with D possibly TRBD1 on 6 matching bases. Germline-derived CDR1 and CDR2 are SEHNR and FQNEAQ (reference sequence). Deletions cut 3 bases from V and 1 base from J, with 13 bases between. The CDR3 extends over 15 amino acids.

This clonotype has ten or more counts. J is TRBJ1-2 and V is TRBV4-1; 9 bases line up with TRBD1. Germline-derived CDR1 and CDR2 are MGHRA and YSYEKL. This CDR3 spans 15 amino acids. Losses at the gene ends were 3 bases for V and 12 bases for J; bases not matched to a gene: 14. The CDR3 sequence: CASSHPGTGIGLDTF. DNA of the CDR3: TGCGCCAGCAGCCACCCCGGGACAGGGATAGGTCTCGACACCTTC.

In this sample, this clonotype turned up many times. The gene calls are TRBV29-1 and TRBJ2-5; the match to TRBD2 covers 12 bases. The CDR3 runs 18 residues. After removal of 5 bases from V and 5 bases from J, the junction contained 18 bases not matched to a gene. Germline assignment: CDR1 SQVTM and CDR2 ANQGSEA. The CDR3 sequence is CSVPVGHLAGGPVETQYF. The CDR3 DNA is TGCAGCGTTCCCGTGGGTCATCTAGCGGGAGGGCCGGTGGAGACCCAGTACTTC.

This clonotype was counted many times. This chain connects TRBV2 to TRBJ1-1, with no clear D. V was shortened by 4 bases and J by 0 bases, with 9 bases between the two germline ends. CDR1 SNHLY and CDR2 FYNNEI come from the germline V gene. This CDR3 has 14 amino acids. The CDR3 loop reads CASSVSGVNTEAFF. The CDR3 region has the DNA TGTGCCAGCAGTGTATCTGGGGTGAACACTGAAGCTTTCTTT.

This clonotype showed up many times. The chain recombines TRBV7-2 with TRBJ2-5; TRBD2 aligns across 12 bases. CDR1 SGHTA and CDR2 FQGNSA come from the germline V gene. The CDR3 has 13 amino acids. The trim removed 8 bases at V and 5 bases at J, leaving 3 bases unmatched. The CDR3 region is CASGTSGRETQYF. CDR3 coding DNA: TGTGCCAGCGGAACTAGCGGGAGGGAGACCCAGTACTTC.

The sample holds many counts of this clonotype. The CDR3 spells CATSRDQSSYEQYF. DNA for the CDR3: TGTGCCACCAGCAGAGATCAAAGCTCCTACGAGCAGTACTTC. The chain recombines TRBV15 with TRBJ2-7; no definite D call. Germline values: CDR1 LNHNV, CDR2 YYDKDF (reference sequence). The CDR3 consists of 14 residues. Trimming took 0 bases from V and 0 from J, leaving 6 bases between them. The full variable domain, with the rest looked up from reference TRBV15 and TRBJ2-7, is DAMVIQNPRYQVTQFGKPVTLSCSQTLNHNVMYWYQQKSSQAPKLLFHYYDKDFNNEADTPDNFQSRRPNTSFCFLDIRSPGLGDTAMYLCATSRDQSSYEQYFGPGTRLTVT.

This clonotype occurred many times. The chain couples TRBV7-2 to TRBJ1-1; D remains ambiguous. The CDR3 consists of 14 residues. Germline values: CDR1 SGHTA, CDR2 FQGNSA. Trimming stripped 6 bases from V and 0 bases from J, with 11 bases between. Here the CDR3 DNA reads TGTGCCAGCAGTCGGTATGAAATGAACACTGAAGCTTTCTTT. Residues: CASSRYEMNTEAFF. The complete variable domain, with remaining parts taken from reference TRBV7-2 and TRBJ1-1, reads GAGVSQSPSNKVTEKGKDVELRCDPISGHTALYWYRQSLGQGLEFLIYFQGNSAPDKSGLPSDRFSAERTGGSVSTLTIQRTQQEDSAVYLCASSRYEMNTEAFFGQGTRLTVV.

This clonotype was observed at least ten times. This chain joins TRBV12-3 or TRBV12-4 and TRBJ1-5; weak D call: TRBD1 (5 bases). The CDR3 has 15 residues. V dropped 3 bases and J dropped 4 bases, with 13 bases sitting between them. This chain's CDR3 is CASSFHRQPNQPQHF. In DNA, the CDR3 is TGTGCCAGCAGTTTTCACCGACAGCCGAATCAGCCCCAGCATTTT.

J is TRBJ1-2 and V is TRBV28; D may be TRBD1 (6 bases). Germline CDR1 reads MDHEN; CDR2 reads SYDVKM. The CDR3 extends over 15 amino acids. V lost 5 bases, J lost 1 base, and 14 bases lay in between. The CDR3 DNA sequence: TGTGCCAGCAGTCCCCCGACAGGAAATAACTATGGCTACACCTTC. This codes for CASSPPTGNNYGYTF.

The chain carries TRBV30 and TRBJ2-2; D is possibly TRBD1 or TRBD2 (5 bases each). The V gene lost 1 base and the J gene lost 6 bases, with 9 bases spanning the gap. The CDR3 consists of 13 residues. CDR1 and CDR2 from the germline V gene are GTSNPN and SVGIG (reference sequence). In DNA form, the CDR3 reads TGTGCCTGGAGTGGGGACCGGGCCGGGGAGCTGTTTTTT. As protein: CAWSGDRAGELFF.

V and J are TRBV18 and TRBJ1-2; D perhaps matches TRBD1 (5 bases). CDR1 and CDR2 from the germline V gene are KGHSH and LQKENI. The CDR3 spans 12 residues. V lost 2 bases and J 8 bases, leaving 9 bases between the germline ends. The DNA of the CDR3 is TGTGCCAGCTCACCAGGCGGGGACGGCTACACCTTC. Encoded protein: CASSPGGDGYTF.

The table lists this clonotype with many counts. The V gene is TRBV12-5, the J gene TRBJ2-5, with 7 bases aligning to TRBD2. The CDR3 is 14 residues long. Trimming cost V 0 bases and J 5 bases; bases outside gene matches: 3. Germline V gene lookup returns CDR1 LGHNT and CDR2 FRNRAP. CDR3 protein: CASGLVRGGETQYF. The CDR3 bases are TGTGCTAGTGGTTTGGTACGGGGAGGGGAGACCCAGTACTTC.

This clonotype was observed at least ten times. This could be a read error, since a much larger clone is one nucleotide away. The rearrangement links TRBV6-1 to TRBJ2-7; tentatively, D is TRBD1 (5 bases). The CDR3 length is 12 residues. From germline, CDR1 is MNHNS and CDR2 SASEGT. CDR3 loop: CASSDREDEQHF. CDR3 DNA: TGTGCCAGCAGTGACAGGGAAGACGAGCAGCACTTC.

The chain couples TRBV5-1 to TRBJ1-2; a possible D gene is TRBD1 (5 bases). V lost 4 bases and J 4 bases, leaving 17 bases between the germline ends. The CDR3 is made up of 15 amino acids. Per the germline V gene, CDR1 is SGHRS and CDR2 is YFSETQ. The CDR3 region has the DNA TGCGCCAGCAGCCTGCGGACACCCGGCGGCTATGGCTACACCTTC. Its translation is CASSLRTPGGYGYTF.

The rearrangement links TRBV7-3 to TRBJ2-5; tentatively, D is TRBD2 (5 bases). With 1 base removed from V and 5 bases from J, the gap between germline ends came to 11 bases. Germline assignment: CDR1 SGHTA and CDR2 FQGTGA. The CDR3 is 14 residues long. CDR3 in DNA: TGTGCCAGCAGCTTAAGGGAGAGGGATGAGACCCAGTACTTC. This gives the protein CASSLRERDETQYF.

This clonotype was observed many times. This CDR3 is CASSDNRENIQYF. As DNA, the CDR3 is TGCGCCAGCAGCGACAACAGGGAAAACATTCAGTACTTC. This chain joins TRBV5-1 and TRBJ2-4; possibly TRBD1 for D (6 bases). Trimming pared 4 bases from V and 5 bases from J, leaving 10 bases between. Germline assignment: CDR1 SGHRS and CDR2 YFSETQ. This CDR3 has 13 amino acids.

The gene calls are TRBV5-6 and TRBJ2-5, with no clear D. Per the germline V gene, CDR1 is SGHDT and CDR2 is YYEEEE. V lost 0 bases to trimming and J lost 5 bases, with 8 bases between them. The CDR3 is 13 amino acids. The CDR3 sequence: CASSLASPETQYF. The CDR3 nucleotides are TGTGCCAGCAGCTTGGCTTCTCCGGAGACCCAGTACTTC. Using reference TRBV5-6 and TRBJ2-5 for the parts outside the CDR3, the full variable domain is DAGVTQSPTHLIKTRGQQVTLRCSPKSGHDTVSWYQQALGQGPQFIFQYYEEEERQRGNFPDRFSGHQFPNYSSELNVNALLLGDSALYLCASSLASPETQYFGPGTRLLVL.